This TCR beta chain was found in a study of blood T cell repertoires in COVID-19. TCRdb's table, derived via immunoSEQ multiplex PCR, lists solely in-frame clones and lacks some. Among about 270,000 clones listed, 75% to 85% were seen once. The CDR3 is 15 residues long. Per the germline V gene, CDR1 is SGHTS and CDR2 is YDEGEE. Trimming pared 0 bases from V and 2 bases from J, leaving 9 bases between. The sample comprised PBMCs or T cells enriched from blood (not recorded which). This TCR was sampled from a woman aged 45-65 years with acute COVID-19. This chain uses TRBV5-8 with TRBJ1-3, with D unclear. The CDR3, as DNA: TGTGCCAGCAGCTTGGCGTCGCAGGCTGGAAACACCATATATTTT. Translating it yields CASSLASQAGNTIYF.